Listed below are T cell receptor beta chains from one sample, sequenced in a study of blood T cell repertoires in COVID-19. Data came from immunoSEQ multiplex PCR; TCRdb stores just in-frame clones and leaves some out. The sample carries about 240,000 clones, about 86% recorded once. The sequenced material came from peripheral blood. All receptors derive from a woman aged 25 to 45 who had recovered from COVID-19. The CDR3 runs from the conserved cysteine through the conserved F or W. Fields, in order: D gene, J gene, V gene, clone size, CDR3 DNA, CDR3 protein. A D gene is named only where the DNA matches it firmly. Expanded clones get a size class; other rows say once, few or many, or leave the size out.

>NA|TRBJ2-5|TRBV11-3|NA
TGTGCCAGCAGCCCCGGCGGAGAAGAGACCCAGTACTTC
CASSPGGEETQYF
>TRBD2|TRBJ2-3|TRBV20-1|NA
TGCAGTGCTAGTCTAACTAGCGGTAGCGGAGATACGCAGTATTTT
CSASLTSGSGDTQYF
>NA|TRBJ2-3|TRBV2|NA
TGTGCCAGCAGTCCCATTGACACTACGCAGTATTTT
CASSPIDTTQYF
>NA|TRBJ1-1|TRBV6-6|NA
TGTGCCAGCAGTTCGATGGGGCGCGTAGGCGACACTGAAGCTTTCTTT
CASSSMGRVGDTEAFF
>NA|TRBJ2-2|TRBV5-4|NA
TGTGCCAGCAGCTTATCCGGGGTCGGCACCGGGGAGCTGTTTTTT
CASSLSGVGTGELFF
>NA|TRBJ1-3|TRBV19|NA
TGTGCCACTATGGGAGCGTCAAACACCATATATTTT
CATMGASNTIYF
>NA|TRBJ2-1|TRBV6-2/TRBV6-3|once
TGTGCCAGCAGTTCTTTTTCAGGCAATGAGCAGTTCTTC
CASSSFSGNEQFF
>NA|TRBJ1-1|TRBV6-2/TRBV6-3|NA
TGTGCCAGCAGTTACGGATGGGGGGAGTCGAACACTGAAGCTTTCTTT
CASSYGWGESNTEAFF
>NA|TRBJ1-2|TRBV6-4|NA
TGTGCCAGCAGCGAGAAAACACCACAGGCGCCACCCATGTGGCACTATGGCTACACCTTC
CASSEKTPQAPPMWHYGYTF
>NA|TRBJ2-1|TRBV5-6|NA
TGTGCCAGCAGCTTGGTCCAGAATGAGCAGTTCTTC
CASSLVQNEQFF
>TRBD1|TRBJ1-2|TRBV6-5|few
TGTGCCAGCACAATGACAGGGGTATCGGGAGGCTACACCTTC
CASTMTGVSGGYTF
>NA|TRBJ1-4|TRBV6-1|NA
TGTGCCAGCAGTGAGGAGGAGGTTCTGCCCATACGGCAGCTCGTGAAACTGTTTTTT
CASSEEEVLPIRQLVKLFF
>NA|TRBJ2-5|TRBV5-4|few
TGTGCCAGCAGCTCCTTAAGTGGAGGAGGCGAAGAGACCCAGTACTTC
CASSSLSGGGEETQYF
>NA|TRBJ2-3|TRBV2|NA
TGTGCCAGCAGTGAATTAGCGGCCCGGGATACGCAGTATTTT
CASSELAARDTQYF
>TRBD1|TRBJ2-3|TRBV28|NA
TGTGCCAGCAGTACACTACAGACAGGGTGGGCAGATACGCAGTATTTT
CASSTLQTGWADTQYF
>TRBD2|TRBJ2-3|TRBV2|NA
TGTGCCAGCAGCCCACTAGCGGGAAGCATCATCACGCAGTATTTT
CASSPLAGSIITQYF
>NA|TRBJ2-7|TRBV10-3|NA
TGTGGTGCGGGGGCAGGGCCCTACGAGCAGTACTTC
CGAGAGPYEQYF
>NA|TRBJ1-2|TRBV6-6|NA
TGTGCCAGCAGTTACGACAGGTTGAACTATGGCTACACCTTC
CASSYDRLNYGYTF
>TRBD2|TRBJ2-3|TRBV5-1|NA
TGCGCCAGCAGGTTACTAGCGGGGGTTCCCACAGATACGCAGTATTTT
CASRLLAGVPTDTQYF
>TRBD1|TRBJ1-2|TRBV5-4|many
TGTGCCAGCAGCACATACAGGGGGTTTAATCTCTATGGCTACACCTTC
CASSTYRGFNLYGYTF
>NA|TRBJ1-2|TRBV24-1|NA
TGTGCCACGGTTCGTAGGGAAAGCCCTTCGACTAATGGCTACACCTTC
CATVRRESPSTNGYTF
>TRBD1|TRBJ1-3|TRBV30|NA
TGTGCCTGGAGTCAGCGGACAGGGAGCTCTGGAAACACCATATATTTT
CAWSQRTGSSGNTIYF